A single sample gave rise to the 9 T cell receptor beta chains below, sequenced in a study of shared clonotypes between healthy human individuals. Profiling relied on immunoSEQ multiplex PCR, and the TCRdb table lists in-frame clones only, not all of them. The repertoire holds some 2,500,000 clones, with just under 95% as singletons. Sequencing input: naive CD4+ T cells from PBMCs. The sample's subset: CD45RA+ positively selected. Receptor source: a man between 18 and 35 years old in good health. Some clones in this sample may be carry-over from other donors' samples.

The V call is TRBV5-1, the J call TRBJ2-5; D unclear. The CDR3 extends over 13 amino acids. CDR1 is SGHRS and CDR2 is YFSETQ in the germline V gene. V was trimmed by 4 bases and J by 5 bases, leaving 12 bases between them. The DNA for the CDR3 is TGCGCCAGCAGCCGAGAGGTTGGGGAGACCCAGTACTTC. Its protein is CASSREVGETQYF.

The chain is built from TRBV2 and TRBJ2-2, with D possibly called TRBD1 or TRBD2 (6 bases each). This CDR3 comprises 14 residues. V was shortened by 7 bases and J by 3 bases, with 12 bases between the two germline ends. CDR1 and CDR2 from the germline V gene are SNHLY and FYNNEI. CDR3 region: CASIGGRDTGELFF. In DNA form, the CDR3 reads TGTGCCAGCATTGGGGGGCGCGACACCGGGGAGCTGTTTTTT.

The CDR3 is CASSLIGTVNTGELFF. The CDR3 nucleotides read TGTGCCAGCAGCCTCATCGGGACAGTGAACACCGGGGAGCTGTTTTTT. The gene calls are TRBV9 and TRBJ2-2; TRBD1 agrees at 7 bases. V shed 4 bases, J shed 1 base, and the junction held 7 bases outside the gene matches. This CDR3 spans 16 amino acids. Germline lookup yields CDR1 SGDLS and CDR2 YYNGEE.

The CDR3 bases are TGTGCCAGCAGCTGGACCGTCGGTAGCTCCTACGAGCAGTACTTC. Amino acids: CASSWTVGSSYEQYF. The V gene is TRBV7-2, the J gene TRBJ2-7; no definite D call. CDR1 is SGHTA and CDR2 is FQGNSA in the germline V gene. The CDR3 is 15 amino acids. V lost 4 bases and J lost 0, with 13 bases in between. The whole variable domain, filled in from reference TRBV7-2 and TRBJ2-7, reads GAGVSQSPSNKVTEKGKDVELRCDPISGHTALYWYRQSLGQGLEFLIYFQGNSAPDKSGLPSDRFSAERTGGSVSTLTIQRTQQEDSAVYLCASSWTVGSSYEQYFGPGTRLTVT.

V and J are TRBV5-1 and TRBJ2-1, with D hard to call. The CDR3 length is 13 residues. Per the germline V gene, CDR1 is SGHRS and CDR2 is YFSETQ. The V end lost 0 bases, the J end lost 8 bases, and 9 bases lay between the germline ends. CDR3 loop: CASSLASRDEQFF. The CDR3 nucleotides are TGCGCCAGCAGCTTGGCCAGTAGAGATGAGCAGTTCTTC.

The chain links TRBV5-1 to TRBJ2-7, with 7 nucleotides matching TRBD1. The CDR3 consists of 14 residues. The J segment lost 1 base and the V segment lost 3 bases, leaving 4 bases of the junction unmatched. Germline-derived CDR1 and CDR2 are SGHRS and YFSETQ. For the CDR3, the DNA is TGCGCCAGCAGCTACAGGGGAAGATCCTACGAGCAGTACTTC. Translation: CASSYRGRSYEQYF.

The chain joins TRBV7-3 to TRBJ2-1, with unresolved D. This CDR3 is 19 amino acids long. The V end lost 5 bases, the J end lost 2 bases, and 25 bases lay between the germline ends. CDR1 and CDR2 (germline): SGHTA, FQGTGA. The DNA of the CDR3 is TGTGCCAGCAGCCTTCGCCCATCGTCTAGTTATCCCCCCTACAATGAGCAGTTCTTC. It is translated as CASSLRPSSSYPPYNEQFF.

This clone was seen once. CDR3 amino acids: CASSWEGSGTEAFF. The CDR3 region has the DNA TGTGCCAGCAGTTGGGAGGGATCTGGCACTGAAGCTTTCTTT. The genes are TRBV2 and TRBJ1-1, with unresolved D. V lost 5 bases to trimming and J lost 4 bases, with 14 bases between them. From germline, CDR1 is SNHLY and CDR2 FYNNEI. This CDR3 comprises 14 residues.

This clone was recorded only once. The CDR3: CASSYRRTESGGFYEQYF. CDR3 sequence (DNA): TGTGCCAGCAGCTACCGGAGAACCGAGAGCGGGGGATTCTACGAGCAGTACTTC. The chain carries TRBV11-2 and TRBJ2-7; 8 bases are a match to TRBD2. Germline CDR1 SGHAT, CDR2 FQNNGV. There are 18 residues in the CDR3. The V and J ends lost 4 bases and 3 bases, in that order; junction bases with no gene match: 17.